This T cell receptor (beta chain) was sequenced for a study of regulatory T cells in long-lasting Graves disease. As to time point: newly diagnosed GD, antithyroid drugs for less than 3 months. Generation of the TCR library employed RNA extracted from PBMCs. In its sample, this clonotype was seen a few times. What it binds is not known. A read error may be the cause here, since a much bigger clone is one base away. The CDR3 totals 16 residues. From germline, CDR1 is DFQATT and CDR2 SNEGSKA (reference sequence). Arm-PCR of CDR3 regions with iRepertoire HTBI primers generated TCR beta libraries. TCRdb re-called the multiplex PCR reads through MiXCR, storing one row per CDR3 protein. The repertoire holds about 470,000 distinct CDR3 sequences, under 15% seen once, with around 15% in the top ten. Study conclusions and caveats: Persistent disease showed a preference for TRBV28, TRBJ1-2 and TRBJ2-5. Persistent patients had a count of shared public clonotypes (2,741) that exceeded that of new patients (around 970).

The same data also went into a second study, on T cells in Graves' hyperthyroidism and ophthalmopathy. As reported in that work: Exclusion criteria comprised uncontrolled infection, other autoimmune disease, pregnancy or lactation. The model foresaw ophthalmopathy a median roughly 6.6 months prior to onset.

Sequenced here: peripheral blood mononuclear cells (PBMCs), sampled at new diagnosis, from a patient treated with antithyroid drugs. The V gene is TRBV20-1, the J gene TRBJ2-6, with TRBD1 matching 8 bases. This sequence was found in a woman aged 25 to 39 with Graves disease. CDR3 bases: TGCAGTGCCGAGGACAGGGTCCGCTCTGGGGCCAACATCCTGACTTTC. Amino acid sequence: CSAEDRVRSGANILTF.